This entry lists 25 T cell receptor beta chains sequenced from one sample in a study of T cell repertoires in cytomegalovirus infection. These receptors have no known antigen. TCRdb independently ran MiXCR on the reads; one entry per CDR3 protein. The sample contains roughly 310,000 distinct CDR3 sequences, about 28% of which appear only once. The sample was cultured PBMCs, taken from culture after CMV antigen stimulation. These receptors were collected from a human donor in good health (CMV status not recorded). Some clones in this sample may be carry-over from other donors' samples.

This clonotype showed up many times. The chain links TRBV7-3 to TRBJ2-1; TRBD2 is a possible D gene (5 bases). CDR1 and CDR2 (germline): SGHTA, FQGTGA. This CDR3 is built from 12 residues. The ends were cut back, 5 bases at V and 8 bases at J, with 10 bases in the middle. CDR3 protein: CASSQSGYEQFF. CDR3 DNA: TGTGCCAGCAGCCAAAGCGGTTATGAGCAGTTCTTC.

The chain carries TRBV12-3 or TRBV12-4 and TRBJ1-3, with D hard to call. This CDR3 spans 16 amino acids. V was trimmed by 5 bases and J by 0 bases, leaving 14 bases between them. The DNA for the CDR3 is TGTGCCAGCAGTCCGCGGCCTTCTGGCTCTGGAAACACCATATATTTT. This encodes CASSPRPSGSGNTIYF.

This clonotype was observed a few times. This chain joins TRBV4-2 and TRBJ1-2; a possible D gene is TRBD1 (6 bases). The ends were cut back, 0 bases at V and 3 bases at J, with 26 bases in the middle. Germline V CDR1 and CDR2: LGHNA, YNFKEQ. This CDR3 comprises 20 residues. Here the CDR3 reads CASSQDPTTLGGGEDYGYTF. Here the CDR3 DNA reads TGTGCCAGCAGCCAAGATCCCACCACCCTAGGGGGGGGCGAAGACTATGGCTACACCTTC.

The chain has TRBV7-9 and TRBJ2-1; D is perhaps TRBD2 (5 bases). The CDR3 totals 13 residues. Germline V gene sequence: CDR1 SEHNR, CDR2 FQNEAQ (reference sequence). V was clipped by 2 bases and J by 14 bases, with 16 bases between them. CDR3 in amino acids: CASSLSPRGPEFF. CDR3 in DNA: TGTGCCAGCAGCTTAAGCCCGCGCGGGCCGGAGTTCTTC.

The chain recombines TRBV20-1 with TRBJ2-5; TRBD1 might be the D (6 bases). The CDR3 runs 14 residues. In germline, CDR1 is DFQATT, CDR2 SNEGSKA (reference sequence). Trimming pared 6 bases from V and 5 bases from J, leaving 19 bases between. The CDR3: CSAPRQERKETQYF. In DNA, the CDR3 is TGCAGTGCCCCTCGACAGGAGAGGAAGGAGACCCAGTACTTC.

This sequence joins TRBV7-8 and TRBJ2-1; 8 bases are a match to TRBD2. CDR1 is SGHVS, CDR2 FQNEAQ, per germline. V was clipped by 5 bases and J by 6 bases; unmatched bases: 9. CDR3 length equals 15 residues. CDR3 in DNA: TGTGCCAGCAGCCCGAGCGGGGGTTCATTCAATGAGCAGTTCTTC. The encoded protein is CASSPSGGSFNEQFF.

A single count supports this clonotype. This rearrangement joins TRBV10-3 to TRBJ1-5, with 8 bases fitting TRBD1. CDR1 is ENHRY and CDR2 is SYGVKD in the germline V gene. The V and J ends lost 3 bases and 2 bases, in that order; junction bases with no gene match: 6. The CDR3 extends over 16 amino acids. DNA of the CDR3: TGTGCCATCAGTGATGGACAGGGTTTGGGCAATCAGCCCCAGCATTTT. As protein: CAISDGQGLGNQPQHF.

There are many counts of this clonotype. This rearrangement joins TRBV7-2 to TRBJ1-1, with TRBD1 as a possible D gene (5 bases). Trimming shortened V by 7 bases and J by 11 bases, and 23 bases separated the two germline ends. Germline CDR1 reads SGHTA; CDR2 reads FQGNSA. This CDR3 is 14 amino acids long. CDR3 region: CASTPTGAGYHAFF. The CDR3 DNA follows: TGTGCCAGCACCCCAACCGGGGCAGGGTATCACGCTTTCTTT.

A few counts support this clonotype. This rearrangement joins TRBV7-9 to TRBJ1-1, with D perhaps matching TRBD1 (5 bases). V was shortened by 2 bases and J by 0 bases, with 10 bases between the two germline ends. This CDR3 has 15 amino acids. Germline lookup yields CDR1 SEHNR and CDR2 FQNEAQ (reference sequence). CDR3 amino acids: CASSLSSGMNTEAFF. The CDR3 DNA is TGTGCCAGCAGCTTAAGTTCAGGGATGAACACTGAAGCTTTCTTT.

Many counts were recorded for this clonotype. The chain couples TRBV7-6 to TRBJ1-6; 9 positions agree with TRBD1. The CDR3 loop spans 18 amino acids. The V gene's germline CDR1 is SGHVS and CDR2 FNYEAQ. Trimming removed 1 base from V and 7 bases from J; junction bases left unmatched: 11. The CDR3 sequence is CASSLGNYGQGKNSPLHF. The CDR3, as DNA: TGTGCCAGCAGCTTAGGAAACTACGGACAGGGGAAAAATTCACCCCTCCACTTT.

The chain couples TRBV7-2 to TRBJ1-1; TRBD1 matches 8 bases. V lost 3 bases and J lost 2; bases outside the gene matches: 5. CDR1 and CDR2 (germline): SGHTA, FQGNSA. The CDR3 extends over 15 amino acids. Here the CDR3 reads CASSLTGVTNTEAFF. Written as DNA, the CDR3 is TGTGCCAGCAGCTTGACAGGGGTCACAAACACTGAAGCTTTCTTT.

The chain links TRBV7-2 to TRBJ2-1; weak D call: TRBD2 (6 bases). Germline loops: CDR1 SGHTA, CDR2 FQGNSA. The CDR3 loop spans 15 amino acids. Trimming took off 4 bases at V and 6 bases at J, with 16 bases between the two ends. CDR3 nucleotide sequence: TGTGCCAGCAGCTCTGCTAGCGCCCAGTTCAATGAGCAGTTCTTC. It encodes CASSSASAQFNEQFF.

The table lists this clonotype with a few counts. The rearrangement joins TRBV5-5 to TRBJ2-3; D is uncertain. Germline V gives CDR1 SGHKS, CDR2 YYEKEE (reference sequence). V was cut by 3 bases and J by 5 bases, with 13 bases left in between. The CDR3 is 14 amino acids. The CDR3 coding sequence is TGTGCCAGCAGCTACCTTAAGGAAGGAGATACGCAGTATTTT. Its protein product is CASSYLKEGDTQYF.

The chain joins TRBV19 to TRBJ2-3; 13 nucleotides align to TRBD2. CDR3 length: 19 residues. Germline-derived CDR1 and CDR2 are LNHDA and SQIVND (reference sequence). J gave up 6 bases and V 5 bases, and 17 bases lay outside the gene matches. The DNA for the CDR3 is TGTGCCAGTAGTCTCCGACTAGCGGGAGGCGCCCACGGGGTGGATACGCAGTATTTT. Amino acid sequence: CASSLRLAGGAHGVDTQYF.

The chain couples TRBV27 to TRBJ1-6; 7 bases line up with TRBD1. The CDR3 has 13 amino acids. Germline V gene sequence: CDR1 MNHEY, CDR2 SMNVEV (reference sequence). Unmatched junction bases numbered 10, after V lost 4 bases and J lost 16 bases. The CDR3 coding sequence is TGTGCCAGCAGTTCCCACCGGGACAGCCTTCTCCACTTT. Translated: CASSSHRDSLLHF.

The rearrangement uses TRBV18 and TRBJ1-1; 7 bases match TRBD1. V dropped 3 bases and J dropped 1; count of bases not matched to a gene: 11. This CDR3 region has 17 residues. CDR1 and CDR2 from the germline V gene are KGHSH and LQKENI. This CDR3 reads CASSPRAGGNENTEAFF. Written as DNA, the CDR3 is TGTGCCAGCTCACCCAGGGCAGGGGGGAATGAGAACACTGAAGCTTTCTTT. The complete variable domain, with remaining parts taken from reference TRBV18 and TRBJ1-1, reads NAGVMQNPRHLVRRRGQEARLRCSPMKGHSHVYWYRQLPEEGLKFMVYLQKENIIDESGMPKERFSAEFPKEGPSILRIQQVVRGDSAAYFCASSPRAGGNENTEAFFGQGTRLTVV.

The genes are TRBV13 and TRBJ1-6; D may be TRBD1 (6 bases). This CDR3 has 16 residues. Germline values: CDR1 PRHDT, CDR2 FYEKMQ (reference sequence). V lost 5 bases and J 9 bases, leaving 20 bases between the germline ends. CDR3 loop: CASSPRLGQPGSPLHF. CDR3 coding DNA: TGTGCCAGCAGCCCCCGACTTGGACAGCCGGGTTCACCCCTCCACTTT.

The chain uses TRBV18 and TRBJ1-5; D possibly corresponds to TRBD1 (5 bases). With 3 bases removed from V and 0 bases from J, the gap between germline ends came to 12 bases. The CDR3 spans 16 residues. The germline gives CDR1 KGHSH, CDR2 LQKENI. The CDR3 region has the DNA TGTGCCAGCTCACCGGGAGAGGGGCCTAGCAATCAGCCCCAGCATTTT. It encodes CASSPGEGPSNQPQHF.

This clonotype was counted a few times. The J gene is TRBJ2-3, the V gene TRBV7-9; D uncertain. CDR3 length: 13 amino acids. V was clipped by 7 bases and J by 2 bases, with 10 bases between them. Germline lookup yields CDR1 SEHNR and CDR2 FQNEAQ (reference sequence). The DNA of the CDR3 is TGTGCCAGCACCTCATCCACCACAGATACGCAGTATTTT. Translating gives CASTSSTTDTQYF.

This clonotype was detected a few times. The gene calls are TRBV20-1 and TRBJ2-3, with 7 bases identical to TRBD2. With 5 bases clipped from V and 2 bases from J, the junction kept 10 bases outside the gene matches. Looked up from germline, CDR1 is DFQATT and CDR2 is SNEGSKA (reference sequence). The CDR3 extends over 15 amino acids. Here the CDR3 reads CSAGRAGKYTDTQYF. The CDR3 bases are TGCAGTGCTGGGAGAGCGGGAAAGTACACAGATACGCAGTATTTT.

J is TRBJ1-5 and V is TRBV27; D not resolved. CDR3 length: 13 amino acids. Trimming cost V 4 bases and J 4 bases, with 8 bases left between them. In germline, CDR1 is MNHEY, CDR2 SMNVEV (reference sequence). In DNA, the CDR3 is TGTGCCAGCAGTTCGGAGGTAAATCAGCCCCAGCATTTT. Translated, it gives CASSSEVNQPQHF.

This clonotype was detected a few times. The gene calls are TRBV12-3 or TRBV12-4 and TRBJ2-7; unclear D gene. This CDR3 is 11 amino acids long. V was cut by 1 base and J by 6 bases, with 4 bases left in between. CDR3 sequence: CASSLGREQYF. The CDR3 coding sequence is TGTGCCAGCAGTTTAGGTCGCGAGCAGTACTTC.

The chain combines TRBV13 with TRBJ2-3; 14 bases agree with TRBD2. The length of the CDR3 is 18 residues. V lost 5 bases, J lost 0 bases, and 7 bases stayed unmatched. Germline V gene data show CDR1 as PRHDT and CDR2 as FYEKMQ (reference sequence). The CDR3 here is CASSGSGLAGASTDTQYF. The CDR3 DNA follows: TGTGCCAGCAGCGGCTCGGGACTAGCGGGAGCCAGCACAGATACGCAGTATTTT.

V is TRBV10-3 and J is TRBJ1-1; D is uncertain. Trimming shortened V by 3 bases and J by 0 bases, and 5 bases separated the two germline ends. Germline V gene data show CDR1 as ENHRY and CDR2 as SYGVKD. The CDR3 extends over 13 amino acids. DNA for the CDR3: TGTGCCATCAGTGACAAGGTGAACACTGAAGCTTTCTTT. It yields the protein CAISDKVNTEAFF.

The chain employs TRBV6-2 or TRBV6-3 and TRBJ2-3, with TRBD2 matching over 9 bases. The J segment lost 2 bases and the V segment lost 6 bases, leaving 15 bases of the junction unmatched. The CDR3 loop spans 18 amino acids. The germline gives CDR1 MNHEY, CDR2 SVGEGT. The CDR3: CASSLFSIAGVITDTQYF. The CDR3, as DNA: TGTGCCAGCAGCCTATTTTCGATAGCGGGAGTTATCACAGATACGCAGTATTTT.